This T cell receptor (beta chain) is drawn from a study of blood T cell repertoires in COVID-19. Study background: The United States, Italy and Spain provided the acute and convalescent COVID-19 samples. Nucleic acid was either cDNA or gDNA, and it came from T cells, B-cell-depleted T cells, or PBMCs.

J was trimmed by 2 bases and V by 6 bases; bases with no gene match: 3. The CDR3 sequence is 14 residues long. CDR1 and CDR2 (germline): MNHEY, SVGAGI. The authors' processing: Nucleated cell number was recorded as an estimate derived from reference gene primer amplification. Repertoires were generated with immunoSEQ multiplex PCR, while TCRdb's copy carries only in-frame clones and drops some. V and J calls and clone size are given by that table; D and trimming were obtained from the DNA. The table shows roughly 43,000 clones, with nearly 70% occurring only once. Source material: peripheral blood. The clonotype originates from a man of 80 years or more with acute or convalescent COVID-19. The chain joins TRBV6-5 to TRBJ1-3; TRBD1 aligns across 8 bases. The CDR3 DNA is TGTGCCAGCAGCCAGACAGGGGCTGGAAACACCATATATTTT. Its translation: CASSQTGAGNTIYF.